These T cell receptor beta chains were read from a single sample in a study of T cells after yellow fever vaccination. TCRdb itself ran the 5' RACE reads through MiXCR, one entry per CDR3 protein. The repertoire includes hundreds of thousands of distinct CDR3 sequences, roughly 3.5% of them detected once, and around 24% sits in the top ten. Sample: PBMCs, taken on the day of the yellow fever booster vaccination. All receptors come from a man in his late teens or twenties who received the YFV17D yellow fever vaccine. The CDR3 runs from the conserved cysteine through the conserved F or W. The order of the fields is J gene, clone size, V gene, CDR3 length, D gene, CDR3 DNA, CDR3 protein. The D gene is left open where the match is weak. For some rows the clone size is stated as once, few or many, or as a class when expanded; others skip it.

j_call: TRBJ2-5
clone_size: few
v_call: TRBV12-3/TRBV12-4
cdr3_length: 18
d_call: TRBD2
cdr3_nt: TGTGCCAGCAGTCCGCCCCTAGGGGGAGCGGGGGGCATTGAGACCCAGTACTTC
cdr3_aa: CASSPPLGGAGGIETQYF

j_call: TRBJ2-7
clone_size: many
v_call: TRBV9
cdr3_length: 13
d_call: .
cdr3_nt: TGTGCCAGCAGTGCGGGCAGTGGGGACGAGCAGTACTTC
cdr3_aa: CASSAGSGDEQYF

j_call: TRBJ1-6
clone_size: many
v_call: TRBV27
cdr3_length: 10
d_call: .
cdr3_nt: TGTGCCAGCACGGATTCACCCCTCCACTTT
cdr3_aa: CASTDSPLHF

j_call: TRBJ2-1
clone_size: many
v_call: TRBV6-5
cdr3_length: 11
d_call: .
cdr3_nt: TGTGCCAGCAGCACAGGGAGAGAGCAGTTCTTC
cdr3_aa: CASSTGREQFF

j_call: TRBJ2-7
clone_size: many
v_call: TRBV12-3/TRBV12-4
cdr3_length: 13
d_call: TRBD1
cdr3_nt: TGTGCCAGCAGGGACAGGGGGGGTTACGAGCAGTACTTC
cdr3_aa: CASRDRGGYEQYF

j_call: TRBJ2-6
clone_size: few
v_call: TRBV24-1
cdr3_length: 19
d_call: TRBD1
cdr3_nt: TGTGCCACCAGTGATTTGGACAGGGCGTCCCTCTCTGGGGCCAACGTCCTGACTTTC
cdr3_aa: CATSDLDRASLSGANVLTF

j_call: TRBJ2-3
clone_size: many
v_call: TRBV20-1
cdr3_length: 13
d_call: .
cdr3_nt: TGCAGTGCTAGACCCGGGGGAAGGGATACGCAGTATTTT
cdr3_aa: CSARPGGRDTQYF

j_call: TRBJ1-6
clone_size: many
v_call: TRBV7-8
cdr3_length: 14
d_call: .
cdr3_nt: TGTGCCAGCAGCTTGTCGGGACATAATTCACCCCTCCACTTT
cdr3_aa: CASSLSGHNSPLHF

j_call: TRBJ1-1
clone_size: many
v_call: TRBV11-2
cdr3_length: 14
d_call: .
cdr3_nt: TGTGCCAGCAGCCAATCTTGGAGGAGCACTGAAGCTTTCTTT
cdr3_aa: CASSQSWRSTEAFF

j_call: TRBJ2-7
clone_size: .
v_call: TRBV20-1
cdr3_length: 13
d_call: .
cdr3_nt: TGCAGTGTAACCCAGGGACCTTCCTACGAGCAGTACTTC
cdr3_aa: CSVTQGPSYEQYF

j_call: TRBJ1-1
clone_size: few
v_call: TRBV19
cdr3_length: 13
d_call: .
cdr3_nt: TGTGCCAGTAGGATACAGAGGAACACTGAAGCTTTCTTT
cdr3_aa: CASRIQRNTEAFF

j_call: TRBJ1-1
clone_size: .
v_call: TRBV5-1
cdr3_length: 15
d_call: TRBD1
cdr3_nt: TGCGCCAGCAGCCGCGACAGGGGGCGAGGGGCTGAAGCTTTCTTT
cdr3_aa: CASSRDRGRGAEAFF

j_call: TRBJ2-3
clone_size: many
v_call: TRBV20-1
cdr3_length: 14
d_call: .
cdr3_nt: TGCAGTGCTAGAGATCAGGAGTTGGCAGATACGCAGTATTTT
cdr3_aa: CSARDQELADTQYF

j_call: TRBJ2-6
clone_size: few
v_call: TRBV4-2
cdr3_length: 15
d_call: .
cdr3_nt: TGTGCCAGCAGCCAAAGGTTTGCCGGGGCCAACGTCCTGACTTTC
cdr3_aa: CASSQRFAGANVLTF

j_call: TRBJ1-1
clone_size: many
v_call: TRBV7-9
cdr3_length: 10
d_call: .
cdr3_nt: TGTGCCAGCAGGTACACGGAAGCTTTCTTT
cdr3_aa: CASRYTEAFF

j_call: TRBJ2-1
clone_size: many
v_call: TRBV5-5
cdr3_length: 15
d_call: .
cdr3_nt: TGTGCCAGCAGCTTGCGGGAAGCAGGAAACAATGAGCAGTTCTTC
cdr3_aa: CASSLREAGNNEQFF

j_call: TRBJ1-1
clone_size: many
v_call: TRBV5-1
cdr3_length: 15
d_call: TRBD1
cdr3_nt: TGCGCCAGCAGATTTGGGACAGGGGCTAACACTGAAGCTTTCTTT
cdr3_aa: CASRFGTGANTEAFF

j_call: TRBJ1-1
clone_size: .
v_call: TRBV9
cdr3_length: 15
d_call: TRBD1
cdr3_nt: TGTGCCAGCAGCGTATTGGGACAGGGAGGGGCTGAAGCTTTCTTT
cdr3_aa: CASSVLGQGGAEAFF

j_call: TRBJ2-2
clone_size: few
v_call: TRBV2
cdr3_length: 18
d_call: .
cdr3_nt: TGTGCCAGCAGGGCCCCCTGGGGGTGGCCTGGGAACACCGGGGAGCTGTTTTTT
cdr3_aa: CASRAPWGWPGNTGELFF

j_call: TRBJ1-2
clone_size: many
v_call: TRBV5-1
cdr3_length: 13
d_call: .
cdr3_nt: TGCGCCAGCAGCTTCACAGAGGACTATGGCTACACCTTC
cdr3_aa: CASSFTEDYGYTF

j_call: TRBJ2-5
clone_size: medium-sized
v_call: TRBV5-1
cdr3_length: 17
d_call: .
cdr3_nt: TGCGCCAGCAGCTCCGGGGGGACAGGAGGGCTCCAAGAGACCCAGTACTTC
cdr3_aa: CASSSGGTGGLQETQYF

j_call: TRBJ2-1
clone_size: many
v_call: TRBV12-3/TRBV12-4
cdr3_length: 13
d_call: .
cdr3_nt: TGTGCCAGCAGGTCACAGGTAATGGGTGAGCAGTTCTTC
cdr3_aa: CASRSQVMGEQFF

j_call: TRBJ2-5
clone_size: .
v_call: TRBV5-1
cdr3_length: 14
d_call: .
cdr3_nt: TGCGCCAGCAGCTTGGTGGCGGGCCCGGAGACCCACTACTTC
cdr3_aa: CASSLVAGPETHYF

j_call: TRBJ1-1
clone_size: .
v_call: TRBV20-1
cdr3_length: 14
d_call: .
cdr3_nt: TGCAGTGCTCCCGATGGTACAGCGAACACTGAAGCTTTCTTT
cdr3_aa: CSAPDGTANTEAFF